This T cell receptor beta chain was captured by sequencing in a study of blood T cells in healthy people across ages. Germline values: CDR1 SGHTA, CDR2 FQGNSA. The CDR3 contains 16 residues. The people who gave samples were healthy Caucasians from Russia, aged about 6 to 100. Each donor had around 11 milliliters of peripheral blood drawn. Notes on this clonotype: A junction end diverges from the germline sequence, so it may reflect a read error.

A second PCR, run for about 7 to 12 cycles, used a sample-barcoded 5' primer plus a J-beta primer mix. One entry per CDR3 protein, called by TCRdb with MiXCR from the 5' RACE reads. This sample has about 640,000 distinct CDR3 sequences; under 65% occur once, and the top ten carry 30% to 40%. This clonotype was sampled from a man in his sixties in good health. Source material: blood. V usage is TRBV7-2 and J usage is TRBJ2-5, with D perhaps assigned TRBD1 or TRBD2 (5 bases each). In nucleotides, the CDR3 is TGTGTCAGCAGAGTCCACGTGGGGGTGATAGAAGAGACCCAGTACTTC. Its translation is CVSRVHVGVIEETQYF.